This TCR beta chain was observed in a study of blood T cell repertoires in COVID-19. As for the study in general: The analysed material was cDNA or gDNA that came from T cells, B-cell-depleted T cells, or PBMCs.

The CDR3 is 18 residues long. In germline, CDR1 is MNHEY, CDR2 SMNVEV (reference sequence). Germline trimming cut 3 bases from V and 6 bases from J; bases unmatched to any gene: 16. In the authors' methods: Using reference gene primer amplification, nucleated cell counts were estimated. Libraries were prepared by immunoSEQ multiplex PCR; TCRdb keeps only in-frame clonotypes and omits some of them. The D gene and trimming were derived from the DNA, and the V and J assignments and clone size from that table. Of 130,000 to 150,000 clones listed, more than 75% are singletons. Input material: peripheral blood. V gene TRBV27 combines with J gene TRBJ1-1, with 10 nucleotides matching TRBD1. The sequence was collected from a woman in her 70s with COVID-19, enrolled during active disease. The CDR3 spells CASSFSRQGTGVGAEAFF. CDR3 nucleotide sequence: TGTGCCAGCAGTTTCTCCCGGCAGGGGACAGGGGTGGGGGCTGAAGCTTTCTTT.